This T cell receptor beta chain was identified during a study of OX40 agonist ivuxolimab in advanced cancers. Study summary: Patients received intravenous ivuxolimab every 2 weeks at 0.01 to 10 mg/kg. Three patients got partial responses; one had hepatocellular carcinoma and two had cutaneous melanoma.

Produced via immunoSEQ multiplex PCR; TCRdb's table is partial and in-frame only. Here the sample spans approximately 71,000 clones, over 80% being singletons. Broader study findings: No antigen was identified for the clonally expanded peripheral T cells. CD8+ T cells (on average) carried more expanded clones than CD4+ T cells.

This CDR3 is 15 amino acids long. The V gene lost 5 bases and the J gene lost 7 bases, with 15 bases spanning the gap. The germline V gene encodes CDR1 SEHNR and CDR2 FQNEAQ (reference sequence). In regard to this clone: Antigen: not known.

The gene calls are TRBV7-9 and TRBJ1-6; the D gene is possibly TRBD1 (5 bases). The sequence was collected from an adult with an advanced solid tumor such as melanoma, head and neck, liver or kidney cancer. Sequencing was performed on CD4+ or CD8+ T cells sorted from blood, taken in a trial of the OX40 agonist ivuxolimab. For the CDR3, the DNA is TGTGCCAGCAGCCGCGGGGGGACGATAAATTCACCCCTCCACTTT. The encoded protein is CASSRGGTINSPLHF.